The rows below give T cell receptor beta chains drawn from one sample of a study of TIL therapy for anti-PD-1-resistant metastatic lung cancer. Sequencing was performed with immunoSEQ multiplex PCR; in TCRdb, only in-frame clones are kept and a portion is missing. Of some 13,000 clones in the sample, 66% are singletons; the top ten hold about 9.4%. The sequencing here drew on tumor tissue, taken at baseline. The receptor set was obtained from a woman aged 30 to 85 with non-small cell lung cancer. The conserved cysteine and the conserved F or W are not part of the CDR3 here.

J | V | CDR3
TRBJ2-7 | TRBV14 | ASSQEIGRASYEQY
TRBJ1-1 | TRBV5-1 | ASYSGFRFNTEAF
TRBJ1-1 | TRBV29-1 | SVARGSEAF
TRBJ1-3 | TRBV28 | ASSLGSFSGNTIY
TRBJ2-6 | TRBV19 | ASSDRDLKDSGANVLT
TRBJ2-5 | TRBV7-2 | ASSLRSGGNGETQY
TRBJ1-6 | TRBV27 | ASSLISQGYAYNSPLH
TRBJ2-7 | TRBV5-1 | ASSLRIQREDEQY
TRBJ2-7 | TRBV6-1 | AGRQAGVYEQY
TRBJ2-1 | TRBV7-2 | ASNRVNEQF
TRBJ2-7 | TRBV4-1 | ASSQMTGPNYVEQY
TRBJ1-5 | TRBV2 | ASSGQGMDQPQH
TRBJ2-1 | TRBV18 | ASSPQGGLGNEQF
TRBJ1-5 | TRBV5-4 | ASSSEDQPQH
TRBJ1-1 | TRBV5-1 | ASSAGTGVDTEAF
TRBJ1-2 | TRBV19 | ASSMFEGIYGYT
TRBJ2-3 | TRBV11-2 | ASSLRLASTDTQY
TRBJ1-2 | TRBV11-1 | ASSLRDRGPYGYT
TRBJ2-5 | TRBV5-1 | ASSLGFGAPDQETQY
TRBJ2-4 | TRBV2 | ASSEWASGDSKNIQY
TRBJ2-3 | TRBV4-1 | ASSPRTGLTDTQY
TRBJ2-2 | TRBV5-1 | ASSLGGTANTGELF
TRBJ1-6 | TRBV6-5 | ASSYQTGRNSPLH
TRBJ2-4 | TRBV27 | ASLDRDKNIQY
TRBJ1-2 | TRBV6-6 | ASSPQMNYGYT
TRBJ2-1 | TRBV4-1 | ASSQSPGLSSYNEQF
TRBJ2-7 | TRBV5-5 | ASSATTGLEQY
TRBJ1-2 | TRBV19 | ASKEGFDYGYT
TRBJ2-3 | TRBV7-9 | ASSPTSLAVLDTQY
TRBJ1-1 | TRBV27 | ASSSRQVQANTEAF
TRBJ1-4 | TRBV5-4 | ASSPNRALNEKLF
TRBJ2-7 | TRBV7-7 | ASSLGREYEQY
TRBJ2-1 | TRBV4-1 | ASSLVTGSPGF
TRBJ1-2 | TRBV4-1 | ASSQGTYPQGGDYGYT
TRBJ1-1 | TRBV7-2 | ASSYRTGGTEAF
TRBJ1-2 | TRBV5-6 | ASSLASGSQTVYGYT